This paragraph covers one T cell receptor (beta chain) sequence. Read coverage stops 3 residues before the CDR3 terminus; the germline J gene supplies the remainder. The method was immunoSEQ multiplex PCR; TCRdb's version includes in-frame clones alone and lacks a portion of them. The table lists about 41,000 clones, with no singletons. This sample is part of a study of T cell clonality in common variable immunodeficiency. Germline V gene lookup returns CDR1 MGHDK and CDR2 SYGVNS. The ends lost 4 bases at V and 5 bases at J; junction bases unmatched: 6. CDR3 length: 14 amino acids. This rearrangement joins TRBV25-1 to TRBJ1-2, with 8 nucleotides matching TRBD1. The origin of this receptor is a person aged 18 to 75 in good health. Input material: peripheral blood mononuclear cells. The part of the CDR3 DNA that was read is TGTGCCAGCAGTGGATCAGGGGGCGGTTATGGC. Translation: CASSGSGGGYG. The complete CDR3 protein is CASSGSGGGYGYTF.